A single sample is the source of the 20 T cell receptor beta chains below, sequenced in a study of T cell responses to AZD1222 COVID-19 vaccine. Assay: immunoSEQ multiplex PCR; the TCRdb copy retains only in-frame clones and omits some. The table includes approximately 100,000 clones, around 95% detected once. The source material was peripheral blood, sampled on day 0 of AZD1222 vaccination. The receptors come from an adult in good health.

V and J are TRBV5-1 and TRBJ1-2; D uncertain. Looked up from germline, CDR1 is SGHRS and CDR2 is YFSETQ. The V and J ends lost 1 base and 0 bases respectively, with 4 bases between them. The CDR3 sequence is 13 residues long. The CDR3 loop is CASSLIANYGYTF. The CDR3 DNA follows: TGCGCCAGCAGCTTGATAGCTAACTATGGCTACACCTTC.

J is TRBJ2-5 and V is TRBV30; 9 nucleotides line up with TRBD1. J was trimmed by 4 bases and V by 1 base; bases with no gene match: 4. The length of the CDR3 is 14 residues. In germline, CDR1 is GTSNPN, CDR2 SVGIG (reference sequence). This chain's CDR3 is CAWSADRGLETQYF. The CDR3, as DNA: TGTGCCTGGAGTGCGGACAGGGGTCTAGAGACCCAGTACTTC. Based on the CDR3 plus reference TRBV30 and TRBJ2-5, the full variable domain is SQTIHQWPATLVQPVGSPLSLECTVEGTSNPNLYWYRQAAGRGLQLLFYSVGIGQISSEVPQNLSASRPQDRQFILSSKKLLLSDSGFYLCAWSADRGLETQYFGPGTRLLVL.

The chain has TRBV9 and TRBJ2-1; 11 bases agree with TRBD2. The CDR3 consists of 18 residues. The V and J ends lost 4 bases and 5 bases, in that order; junction bases with no gene match: 14. Germline CDR1 reads SGDLS; CDR2 reads YYNGEE. CDR3 sequence (DNA): TGTGCCAGCAGCACGATACCGACCGGGACTAGCGGACACAATGAGCAGTTCTTC. It encodes CASSTIPTGTSGHNEQFF.

The chain recombines TRBV30 with TRBJ2-1, with D possibly called TRBD1 or TRBD2 (7 bases each). The germline V gene has CDR1 GTSNPN and CDR2 SVGIG (reference sequence). V was pared by 8 bases and J by 11 bases, with 25 bases between. This CDR3 contains 14 residues. The DNA of the CDR3 is TGTGCCGCGGGAGAGCTCCGGACAGGCGATAAGCAGTTCTTC. It encodes CAAGELRTGDKQFF.

This sequence joins TRBV11-3 and TRBJ2-1; D unresolved. This CDR3 is 12 amino acids long. The V gene's germline CDR1 is SGHNT and CDR2 YENEEA. With 4 bases removed from V and 6 bases from J, the gap between germline ends came to 7 bases. CDR3 protein: CASSSKSNEQFF. The CDR3 nucleotides read TGTGCCAGCAGCTCTAAAAGCAATGAGCAGTTCTTC.

The V gene is TRBV4-3, the J gene TRBJ2-7; D uncertain. Germline CDR1 LGHNA, CDR2 YSLEER. The V gene lost 2 bases and the J gene lost 7 bases, with 3 bases spanning the gap. There are 10 residues in the CDR3. CDR3 in amino acids: CASSQREQYF. In DNA, the CDR3 is TGCGCCAGCAGCCAAAGGGAGCAGTACTTC.

V is TRBV30 and J is TRBJ2-1; D not certain. The CDR3 runs to 13 residues. Looked up from germline, CDR1 is GTSNPN and CDR2 is SVGIG (reference sequence). V lost 4 bases and J lost 5, with 12 bases in between. The CDR3 DNA reads TGTGCCTGGAACCGAAGGTTGGACAATGAGCAGTTCTTC. Translated, it gives CAWNRRLDNEQFF.

The chain joins TRBV28 to TRBJ2-5, with D possibly TRBD2 on 7 matching bases. The CDR3 is 16 amino acids. Trimming removed 10 bases from V and 3 bases from J, with 24 bases in between. The germline V gene encodes CDR1 MDHEN and CDR2 SYDVKM. For the CDR3, the DNA is TGTGCCACTGAACGTTCGGGGGGCTACCGGAAAGAGACCCAGTACTTC. This sequence encodes CATERSGGYRKETQYF.

This clone came up once. The rearrangement joins TRBV29-1 to TRBJ2-5; 11 bases fit TRBD2. The CDR3 spans 13 residues. Germline-derived CDR1 and CDR2 are SQVTM and ANQGSEA. V dropped 6 bases and J dropped 5; count of bases not matched to a gene: 5. CDR3 DNA: TGCAGCGTGGATCTAGCGGGAGGCGAGACCCAGTACTTC. Its translation is CSVDLAGGETQYF.

CDR3: CASSIGGAQPQHF. CDR3 bases: TGTGCCAGTAGTATCGGGGGTGCTCAGCCCCAGCATTTT. The chain has TRBV19 and TRBJ1-5; a possible D gene is TRBD1 (5 bases). The V end was cut by 3 bases, the J end by 6 bases, with 9 bases between. The CDR3 length is 13 residues. Germline V gives CDR1 LNHDA, CDR2 SQIVND (reference sequence). The whole variable domain, remainder taken from reference TRBV19 and TRBJ1-5, is DGGITQSPKYLFRKEGQNVTLSCEQNLNHDAMYWYRQDPGQGLRLIYYSQIVNDFQKGDIAEGYSVSREKKESFPLTVTSAQKNPTAFYLCASSIGGAQPQHFGDGTRLSIL.

This chain connects TRBV10-2 to TRBJ2-1; D unresolved. Germline loops: CDR1 WSHSY, CDR2 SAAADI. Between the trimmed V and J ends, which lost 4 bases and 4 bases, there was a span of 11 bases. The CDR3 consists of 14 residues. The CDR3: CASSVGLLYNEQFF. CDR3 nucleotide sequence: TGCGCCAGCAGTGTAGGTTTGCTATACAATGAGCAGTTCTTC.

V usage is TRBV14 and J usage is TRBJ2-1, with D perhaps TRBD1 (6 bases). Germline assignment: CDR1 SGHDN and CDR2 FVKESK. Trimming cost V 0 bases and J 8 bases, with 20 bases left between them. The CDR3 sequence is 17 residues long. CDR3 in amino acids: CASSQDYLVQGDDEQFF. The CDR3 nucleotides read TGTGCCAGCAGCCAAGATTATCTTGTACAGGGTGACGATGAGCAGTTCTTC.

The V call is TRBV28, the J call TRBJ1-4, with D uncertain. The V and J ends lost 4 bases and 8 bases respectively, with 8 bases between them. The CDR3 is 12 amino acids. Germline values: CDR1 MDHEN, CDR2 SYDVKM. CDR3 protein: CASSYLGEKLFF. The CDR3 bases are TGTGCCAGCAGTTACTTAGGGGAAAAACTGTTTTTT.

The CDR3 sequence: CASSLIRASGDNEQFF. The CDR3 DNA sequence: TGCGCCAGCAGCTTGATTCGCGCTAGCGGTGACAATGAGCAGTTCTTC. V and J are TRBV5-1 and TRBJ2-1; 7 positions agree with TRBD2. The germline gives CDR1 SGHRS, CDR2 YFSETQ. V was pared by 1 base and J by 5 bases, with 9 bases of the junction left unmatched. CDR3 length equals 16 residues. Full variable domain (outside the CDR3, taken from reference TRBV5-1 and TRBJ2-1): KAGVTQTPRYLIKTRGQQVTLSCSPISGHRSVSWYQQTPGQGLQFLFEYFSETQRNKGNFPGRFSGRQFSNSRSEMNVSTLELGDSALYLCASSLIRASGDNEQFFGPGTRLTVL.

The chain carries TRBV18 and TRBJ1-2; no firm D call. This CDR3 is built from 12 residues. Between the trimmed V and J ends, which lost 6 bases and 4 bases, there was a span of 9 bases. Germline values: CDR1 KGHSH, CDR2 LQKENI. The CDR3 sequence is CASSPLGYGYTF. In DNA form, the CDR3 reads TGTGCCAGCTCGCCGTTGGGCTATGGCTACACCTTC.

The rearrangement joins TRBV5-4 to TRBJ1-3; D is ambiguous. This CDR3 spans 13 amino acids. V was trimmed by 7 bases and J by 4 bases, leaving 12 bases between them. Germline V gene sequence: CDR1 SGHNT, CDR2 YYREEE (reference sequence). CDR3 sequence (DNA): TGTGCCAGCTCCCCCGGCGGAGGAAACACCATATATTTT. Its translation is CASSPGGGNTIYF.

V is TRBV5-5 and J is TRBJ1-5, with 9 bases that match TRBD1. CDR1 and CDR2 from the germline V gene are SGHKS and YYEKEE (reference sequence). The CDR3 has 19 amino acids. V dropped 4 bases and J dropped 0; count of bases not matched to a gene: 14. CDR3 DNA sequence: TGTGCCAGCAGCCGACTGCCCACAGGGGGCGACCCTAGCAATCAGCCCCAGCATTTT. This sequence encodes CASSRLPTGGDPSNQPQHF.

The chain has TRBV7-7 and TRBJ1-1; D not resolved. V lost 0 bases and J lost 3, with 5 bases in between. The CDR3 has 13 amino acids. Looked up from germline, CDR1 is SSHAT and CDR2 is FNYEAQ (reference sequence). CDR3 amino acids: CASSLAGDTEAFF. As DNA, the CDR3 is TGTGCCAGCAGCTTAGCGGGAGACACTGAAGCTTTCTTT.

The chain has TRBV7-3 and TRBJ2-3, with a weak D call TRBD2 (5 bases). This CDR3 comprises 15 residues. The germline CDR1 and CDR2 sequences are SGHTA and FQGTGA. The V end lost 3 bases, the J end lost 2 bases, and 12 bases lay between the germline ends. For the CDR3, the DNA is TGTGCCAGCAGCTTGGGCCGACTATACACAGATACGCAGTATTTT. Its protein is CASSLGRLYTDTQYF.

The chain couples TRBV7-9 to TRBJ1-6; D call uncertain. V was trimmed by 3 bases and J by 10 bases, leaving 10 bases between them. The CDR3 has 13 amino acids. Germline V gene lookup returns CDR1 SEHNR and CDR2 FQNEAQ (reference sequence). CDR3 protein: CASSFGSSSPLHF. CDR3 coding DNA: TGTGCCAGCAGCTTCGGATCCTCATCACCCCTCCACTTT. The full variable domain, in which reference TRBV7-9 and TRBJ1-6 provide the parts outside the CDR3, is DTGVSQNPRHKITKRGQNVTFRCDPISEHNRLYWYRQTLGQGPEFLTYFQNEAQLEKSRLLSDRFSAERPKGSFSTLEIQRTEQGDSAMYLCASSFGSSSPLHFGNGTRLTVT.